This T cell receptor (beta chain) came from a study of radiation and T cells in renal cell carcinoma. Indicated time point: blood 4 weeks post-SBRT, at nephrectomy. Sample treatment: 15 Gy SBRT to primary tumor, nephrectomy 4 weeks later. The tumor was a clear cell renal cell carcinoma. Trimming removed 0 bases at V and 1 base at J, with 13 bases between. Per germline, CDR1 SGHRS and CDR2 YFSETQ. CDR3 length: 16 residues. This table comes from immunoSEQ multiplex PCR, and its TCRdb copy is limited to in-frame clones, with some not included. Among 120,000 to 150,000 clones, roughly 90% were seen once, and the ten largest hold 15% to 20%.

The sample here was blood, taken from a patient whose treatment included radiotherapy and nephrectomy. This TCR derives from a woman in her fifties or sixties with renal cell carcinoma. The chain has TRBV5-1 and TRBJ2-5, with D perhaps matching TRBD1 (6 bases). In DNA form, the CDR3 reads TGCGCCAGCAGCTTGGCGGCAGGGGTTACCCAAGAGACCCAGTACTTC. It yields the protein CASSLAAGVTQETQYF.